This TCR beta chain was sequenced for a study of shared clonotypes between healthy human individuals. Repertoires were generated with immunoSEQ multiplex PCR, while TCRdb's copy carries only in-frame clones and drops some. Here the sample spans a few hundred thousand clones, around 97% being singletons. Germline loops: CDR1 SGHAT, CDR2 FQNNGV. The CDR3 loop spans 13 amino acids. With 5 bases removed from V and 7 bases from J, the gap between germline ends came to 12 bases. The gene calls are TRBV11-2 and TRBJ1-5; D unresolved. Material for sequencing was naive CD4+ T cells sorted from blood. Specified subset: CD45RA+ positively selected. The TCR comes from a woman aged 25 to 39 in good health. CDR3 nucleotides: TGTGCCAGCAGCACCCGCGGCGGGCAGCCCCAGCATTTT. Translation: CASSTRGGQPQHF. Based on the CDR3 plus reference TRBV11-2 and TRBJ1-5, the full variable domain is EAGVAQSPRYKIIEKRQSVAFWCNPISGHATLYWYQQILGQGPKLLIQFQNNGVVDDSQLPKDRFSAERLKGVDSTLKIQPAKLEDSAVYLCASSTRGGQPQHFGDGTRLSIL.